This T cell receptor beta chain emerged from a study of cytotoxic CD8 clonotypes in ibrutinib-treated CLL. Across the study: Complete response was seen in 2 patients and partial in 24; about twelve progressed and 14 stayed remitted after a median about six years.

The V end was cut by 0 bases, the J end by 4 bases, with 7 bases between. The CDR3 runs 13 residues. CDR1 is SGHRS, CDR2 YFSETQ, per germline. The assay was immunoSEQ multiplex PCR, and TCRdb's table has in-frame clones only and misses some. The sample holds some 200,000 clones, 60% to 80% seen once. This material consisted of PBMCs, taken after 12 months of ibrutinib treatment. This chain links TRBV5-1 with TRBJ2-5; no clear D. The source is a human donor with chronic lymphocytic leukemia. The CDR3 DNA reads TGCGCCAGCAGCTTGGTGGGTGGAGAGACCCAGTACTTC. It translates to CASSLVGGETQYF.